Below are 14 T cell receptor beta chains sequenced from a single sample in a study of T-cell reconstitution after alpha-beta-depleted transplantation in children. The TCRbeta library incorporated unique molecular identifiers. One entry per CDR3 protein, called by TCRdb with MiXCR from the PCR reads. The table lists just over 950,000 distinct CDR3 sequences, around 30% of them singletons. The sample in question was PBMCs, mostly from graft donor cells, obtained 360 days after TCRalphabeta/CD19-depleted stem cell transplant. These receptors originate from a boy under three years old who had a stem cell transplant for SCID, so the T cells may come from the graft donor.

The chain joins TRBV7-3 to TRBJ2-7; 7 bases align to TRBD2. This CDR3 spans 17 amino acids. After removal of 2 bases from V and 3 bases from J, the junction contained 13 bases not matched to a gene. From germline, CDR1 is SGHTA and CDR2 FQGTGA. In DNA, the CDR3 is TGTGCCAGCAGCTTAGGGGCCGAGGGAGGGTCACGCTACGAGCAGTACTTC. This sequence encodes CASSLGAEGGSRYEQYF.

This rearrangement joins TRBV2 to TRBJ2-1; D remains unclear. The CDR3 runs to 12 residues. In germline, CDR1 is SNHLY, CDR2 FYNNEI. The germline V and J ends were trimmed by 5 bases and 7 bases, with 9 bases remaining between them. CDR3 loop: CASSFTHNEQFF. Written as DNA, the CDR3 is TGTGCCAGCAGTTTTACCCATAATGAGCAGTTCTTC.

This clonotype has a handful of counts. The J gene is TRBJ1-5, the V gene TRBV11-2; unclear D gene. Germline V gene sequence: CDR1 SGHAT, CDR2 FQNNGV. The ends were cut back, 6 bases at V and 4 bases at J, with 7 bases in the middle. The CDR3 has 12 residues. The CDR3 spells CASSSFNQPQHF. CDR3 in DNA: TGTGCCAGCAGTTCTTTTAATCAGCCCCAGCATTTT.

This clonotype came up a few times. The chain has TRBV6-6 and TRBJ1-1, with D unresolved. The germline V gene encodes CDR1 MNHNY and CDR2 SVGAGI (reference sequence). The CDR3 runs 12 residues. The V and J ends lost 4 bases and 7 bases respectively, with 10 bases between them. The CDR3 sequence is CASSSFGIEAFF. CDR3 in DNA: TGTGCCAGCAGTTCCTTTGGGATTGAAGCTTTCTTT.

V usage is TRBV5-1 and J usage is TRBJ2-7, with 11 positions matching TRBD2. Per the germline V gene, CDR1 is SGHRS and CDR2 is YFSETQ. The CDR3 is made up of 17 amino acids. With 3 bases clipped from V and 3 bases from J, the junction kept 11 bases outside the gene matches. The CDR3: CASSSAPGTSGFYEQYF. CDR3 nucleotides: TGCGCCAGCAGCTCGGCCCCCGGGACTAGCGGTTTCTACGAGCAGTACTTC.

There are a few counts of this clonotype. The chain links TRBV7-8 to TRBJ2-3; either TRBD1 or TRBD2 may fit D (6 bases each). The ends were cut back, 5 bases at V and 4 bases at J, with 22 bases in the middle. In germline, CDR1 is SGHVS, CDR2 FQNEAQ. The CDR3 spans 17 residues. CDR3: CASSPSRGGTSADTQYF. The CDR3 DNA follows: TGTGCCAGCAGCCCTTCACGAGGGGGGACCTCAGCAGATACGCAGTATTTT.

The genes are TRBV5-1 and TRBJ1-2, with 7 nucleotides matching TRBD1. V was clipped by 3 bases and J by 4 bases; unmatched bases: 6. The length of the CDR3 is 14 residues. CDR1 and CDR2 (germline): SGHRS, YFSETQ. CDR3 protein: CASSYLGTAYGYTF. The CDR3 coding sequence is TGCGCCAGCAGCTACCTCGGGACAGCCTATGGCTACACCTTC.

This chain joins TRBV5-1 and TRBJ1-2, with a weak D call TRBD1 (5 bases). Germline values: CDR1 SGHRS, CDR2 YFSETQ. CDR3 length: 15 amino acids. Deletions cut 0 bases from V and 4 bases from J, with 13 bases between. CDR3 nucleotide sequence: TGCGCCAGCAGCTTGGCGGGAGGGGTCGGCTATGGCTACACCTTC. Amino acids: CASSLAGGVGYGYTF.

The gene calls are TRBV5-1 and TRBJ2-3, with D unclear. The germline V and J ends were trimmed by 5 bases and 0 bases, with 10 bases remaining between them. Per germline, CDR1 SGHRS and CDR2 YFSETQ. The CDR3 length is 14 residues. CDR3 residues: CASRSRTSTDTQYF. The CDR3 DNA is TGCGCCAGCAGAAGTCGAACTAGCACAGATACGCAGTATTTT.

This clonotype was found once. The J gene is TRBJ2-2, the V gene TRBV20-1, with D perhaps matching TRBD1 (8 bases). Trimming cost V 3 bases and J 4 bases, with 15 bases left between them. The V gene's germline CDR1 is DFQATT and CDR2 SNEGSKA (reference sequence). This CDR3 contains 15 residues. CDR3 DNA: TGCAGTGCTAGGGGGGGGACAGGACTCACCGGGGAGCTGTTTTTT. Amino acids: CSARGGTGLTGELFF.

The chain joins TRBV4-2 to TRBJ1-2; D not resolved. Germline V lookup: CDR1 LGHNA, CDR2 YNFKEQ. V was clipped by 0 bases and J by 2 bases, with 10 bases between them. CDR3 length: 15 residues. The CDR3 coding sequence is TGTGCCAGCAGCCAAGATCGTCCCTCCAACTATGGCTACACCTTC. Its protein product is CASSQDRPSNYGYTF.

The J gene is TRBJ1-5, the V gene TRBV28, with TRBD1 as a possible D gene (6 bases). The CDR3 has 19 residues. The germline V gene encodes CDR1 MDHEN and CDR2 SYDVKM. V lost 6 bases to trimming and J lost 5 bases, with 29 bases between them. The CDR3 sequence: CASSQPASTHDRYDQPQHF. CDR3 nucleotides: TGTGCCAGCAGCCAGCCAGCATCTACCCATGACAGGTACGATCAGCCCCAGCATTTT.

The chain recombines TRBV5-1 with TRBJ2-1, with D possibly TRBD2 on 6 matching bases. Deletions cut 4 bases from V and 4 bases from J, with 15 bases between. CDR3 length: 15 amino acids. Germline loops: CDR1 SGHRS, CDR2 YFSETQ. CDR3 bases: TGCGCCAGCAGCAGTCAAGAGGAGGGATACAATGAGCAGTTCTTC. Its protein product is CASSSQEEGYNEQFF.

This chain joins TRBV28 and TRBJ1-5, with D perhaps matching TRBD1 (5 bases). Trimming removed 9 bases from V and 6 bases from J, with 12 bases in between. The CDR3 contains 12 residues. Looked up from germline, CDR1 is MDHEN and CDR2 is SYDVKM. The CDR3 sequence: CASQGVPQPQHF. CDR3 sequence (DNA): TGTGCCAGTCAGGGTGTCCCTCAGCCCCAGCATTTT.